Detailed here is one TCR beta chain. The antigen is undetermined. These data come from a study of cytomegalovirus exposure and HLA in healthy donors. Study results and limitations: Excluded: some indistinguishable V segments such as TRBV6-2 and TRBV6-3. Researchers counted around 150 TCR beta chains as cytomegalovirus-associated.

This CDR3 contains 14 residues. Germline V CDR1 and CDR2: KGHSH, LQKENI. Unmatched junction bases numbered 10, after V lost 6 bases and J lost 7 bases. This PCR relied on a set of 60 Vbeta primers and 13 Jbeta primers. Here immunoSEQ multiplex PCR was the method, and the copy in TCRdb shows in-frame clones only, minus some. The profile shows about 120,000 clones, roughly 70% of them singletons. These donors counted as nominally healthy when sampled, but unrecorded immune exposures were likely. J is TRBJ1-1 and V is TRBV18, with 8 bases identical to TRBD1. Input material: PBMCs. The clonotype was recovered from a woman aged 35 to 49 in good health and CMV-seropositive. As DNA, the CDR3 is TGTGCCAGCTCGGCGCCAGGGGGCCGGGATGAAGCTTTCTTT. Translated: CASSAPGGRDEAFF.